The present TCR beta chain was sequenced within a study of blood T cells in healthy people across ages. CDR3 size: 16 residues. Unmatched junction bases numbered 14, after V lost 8 bases and J lost 5 bases. Per germline, CDR1 SEHNR and CDR2 FQNEAQ (reference sequence). Primed by a sample-barcoded 5' primer and a J-beta primer mix, a second PCR proceeded for roughly 6 to 12 cycles. Each CDR3 protein gets one entry after TCRdb re-called the 5' RACE reads with MiXCR. In the table there are around 650,000 distinct CDR3 sequences, approximately 40% of which are singletons. The sample holds a few counts of this clonotype.

This TCR came from a man at least 80 years old in good health. The chain carries TRBV7-9 and TRBJ2-3, with TRBD2 matching over 9 bases. The sequenced sample was blood. CDR3 in amino acids: CASSRRGSGSGDTQYF. The CDR3 DNA sequence: TGTGCCAGCTCGCGGAGGGGTAGCGGGAGTGGAGATACGCAGTATTTT.